This T cell receptor (beta chain) was captured by sequencing in a study of shared clonotypes between healthy human individuals. Study observations and caveats: It was the non-shared clonotypes that had lower generation probabilities than clonotypes shared by all four donors. Large depth notwithstanding, sorted-subset sequencing proved incomplete by rarefaction.

As to this clone: As yet, its antigen is unknown.

Produced via immunoSEQ multiplex PCR; TCRdb's table is partial and in-frame only. The sample has about 2.5 million clones; just under 95% are singletons. Trimming took 3 bases from V and 0 from J; bases not matched to a gene: 8. This CDR3 comprises 17 residues. Germline CDR1 reads KGHSH; CDR2 reads LQKENI. Sequenced sample: naive CD4+ T cells from PBMCs. The subset: CD45RA+ positively selected. The chain combines TRBV18 with TRBJ1-3, with 7 bases matching TRBD1. The sequence came from a man aged 18 to 30 in good health. Some clones in this sample may be carry-over from other donors' samples. CDR3 DNA: TGTGCCAGCTCACCTACTCGGGACAGTCTCTCTGGAAACACCATATATTTT. It translates to CASSPTRDSLSGNTIYF.